This TCR beta chain was recorded in a study of tumor-infiltrating lymphocytes in primary liver carcinoma. Constant-region priming of around 500 ng total RNA yielded TCR beta cDNA. Slightly modified ARM-PCR served as the procedure for the TCR beta libraries. These libraries came from three rounds of nested multiplex PCR. Amplification in the first two PCR rounds was performed using TRBV1-TRBV30 forward primers and a C-beta reverse primer for roughly 9 cycles each. MiXCR, applied by TCRdb to the multiplex PCR reads, yields one record per CDR3 protein. The data show about 43,000 distinct CDR3 sequences, about 73% seen once. V lost 3 bases to trimming and J lost 5 bases; unmatched junction nucleotides: 5. This CDR3 is 16 amino acids long. Germline V CDR1 and CDR2: GTSNPN, SVGIG (reference sequence). Investigators took RNA and DNA out together from roughly 21-30 mg of unsorted bulk tissue. Each individual tumor supplied samples from five separate regions.

The J gene is TRBJ2-1, the V gene TRBV30, with TRBD2 matching over 15 bases. This receptor was obtained from a man aged 35 to 55 with primary liver carcinoma and hepatitis B virus infection. Input material: liver tumor tissue from sampling region 2. Regarding subset: tumor region T2, inferior pole. CDR3: CAWSARTSGRDNEQFF. CDR3 coding DNA: TGTGCCTGGAGCGCTCGGACTAGCGGGAGGGACAATGAGCAGTTCTTC.